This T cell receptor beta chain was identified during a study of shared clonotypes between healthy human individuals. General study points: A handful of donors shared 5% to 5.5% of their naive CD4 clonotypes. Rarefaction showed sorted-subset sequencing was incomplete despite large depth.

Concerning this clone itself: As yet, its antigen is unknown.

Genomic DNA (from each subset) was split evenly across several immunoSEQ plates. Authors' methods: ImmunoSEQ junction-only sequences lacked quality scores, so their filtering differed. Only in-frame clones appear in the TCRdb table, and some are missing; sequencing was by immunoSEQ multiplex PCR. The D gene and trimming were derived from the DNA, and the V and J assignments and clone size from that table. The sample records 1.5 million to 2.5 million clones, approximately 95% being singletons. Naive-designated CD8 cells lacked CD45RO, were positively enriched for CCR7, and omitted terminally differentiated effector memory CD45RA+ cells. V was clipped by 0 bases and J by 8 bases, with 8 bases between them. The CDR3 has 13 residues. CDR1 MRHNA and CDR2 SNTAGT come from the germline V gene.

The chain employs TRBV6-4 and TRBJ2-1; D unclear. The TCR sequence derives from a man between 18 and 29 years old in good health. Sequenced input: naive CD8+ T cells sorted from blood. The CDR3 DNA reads TGTGCCAGCAGTGACTCGAGGAAAGATGAGCAGTTCTTC. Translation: CASSDSRKDEQFF.